This TCR beta chain was captured in a study of identical twins (dated by TCRdb to the mid-2010s). A note on the overall study: To test whether fetal clonotypes persist, the study used deep sequencing on TCR alpha and beta repertoires from monozygotic twins, unrelated adults of various ages, and cord blood. To rule out contamination, replicate twin experiments were performed at different times with different library preparation protocols. Summary of the overall study and its limitations: Compared with coincidental sharing between unrelated individuals, out-of-frame TCR alpha sequences shared between twins showed an excess of sequences with low generation probability. Abundant cord blood beta clonotypes had fewer insertions, young adult naive repertoires showed a similar but weaker trend, and memory repertoires showed no such trend. Recombination models systematically underestimated out-of-frame TCR alpha sharing in monozygotic twins but agreed with sharing between unrelated individuals. A weaker excess of twin sharing was found in beta out-of-frame sequences because the signal-to-noise ratio was lowered by fewer shared sequences. Because the same donors could not be followed over many years, conclusions were based on cross-sectional statistical analysis. Invariant T cells such as MAIT and iNKT could partly confound zero-insertion analyses, though diverse VJ usage argued against this for most clonotypes.

The library was produced with 5' RACE. Instrument on record: Illumina HiSeq 2000. Template switching introduced a universal primer binding site; the final cDNA contained a unique molecular identifier, enabling accurate counting of TCR cDNA molecules. Specific primers in the conserved constant-segment region were used to synthesize first-strand cDNA for TCR alpha and beta chains. Each cDNA library was double barcoded, with a SMART-Mk sample barcode plus Illumina barcodes, to control for contamination. TruSeq adapter sequences, together with Illumina sample barcodes, were added in two successive PCR steps. Sequencing of the TCR alpha and beta cDNA libraries was done on the Illumina HiSeq platform using custom primers. The authors processed their data as follows. Unique molecular identifiers were extracted from raw reads with MiGEC, and CDR3 positions were determined with MiXCR. Recombination models were inferred per individual with the repgenHMM and IGoR tools using an EM algorithm. Shared clonotype analysis was performed with the tcR package in R, normalizing sharing by the product of cloneset sizes. Out-of-frame nonproductive sequences were analyzed to study raw recombination free of thymic and clonal selection effects. TCRdb itself trimmed the public reads at Q25 with fastp, ran MiXCR and retained productive beta chains. Every distinct CDR3 protein forms one entry, paired with its most common genes and DNA. It is TCRdb's table, rather than the study itself, that gives the V and J calls and clone size. Counted in this sample were about 530,000 distinct CDR3 sequences; around 15% of them appeared once. About 0.47% of the sample is in the top ten clones.

This clonotype was detected a few times. This clone's antigen is unknown. No much larger clone exists at a distance of one base, and base qualities are not known. Trimming leaves V shorter by 3 bases and J shorter by 3 bases, with the junction holding 10 bases beyond the gene matches. The CDR3 has 16 amino acids, counting the end cysteine and phenylalanine. Only the CDR3 portion is preserved as DNA: 48 bases, with reading frame beginning at the first base. All donors were healthy Caucasians. Three pairs of female monozygotic twins, all aged about 18 to 30 years, were included in the twin cohort. Positive isolation kits from Invitrogen were used to isolate the CD4+ and CD8+ T cell populations. These same records also appear under a second study, on yellow fever vaccine responses in identical twins. As noted in the second study: According to the authors, in identical twins the way T cells responded to vaccination appeared partly convergent and partly personalized. The study precisely tracked vaccine-responding T cell clones in identical twins.

The source of this sequence is a woman aged 18-29 years in good health. Recombination joined TRBV12-3 or TRBV12-4 with TRBJ1-1; TRBD1 lines up with 7 middle nucleotides. Sequencing was done on a sample of CD4+ T cells sorted from blood. The CDR3 protein: CASSLSKGARYTEAFF. Read as DNA, the sequence is TGTGCCAGCAGTTTGAGTAAGGGGGCTAGGTACACTGAAGCTTTCTTT.